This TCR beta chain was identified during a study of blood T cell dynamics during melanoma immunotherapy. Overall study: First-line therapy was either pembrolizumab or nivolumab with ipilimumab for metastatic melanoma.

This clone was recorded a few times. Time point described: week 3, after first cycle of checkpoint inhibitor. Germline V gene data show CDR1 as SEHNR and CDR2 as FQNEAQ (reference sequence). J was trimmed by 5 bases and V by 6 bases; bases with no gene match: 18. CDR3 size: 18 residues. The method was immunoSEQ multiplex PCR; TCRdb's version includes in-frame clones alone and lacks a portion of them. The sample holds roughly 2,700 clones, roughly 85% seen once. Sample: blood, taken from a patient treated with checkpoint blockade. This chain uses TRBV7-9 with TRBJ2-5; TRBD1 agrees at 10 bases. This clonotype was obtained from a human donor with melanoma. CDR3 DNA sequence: TGTGCCAGCAGGTGGACAGGGGGTCCTGTCGGGGACAGGGAGACCCAGTACTTC. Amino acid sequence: CASRWTGGPVGDRETQYF.